This T cell receptor (beta chain) was identified during a study of T cells in Graves' hyperthyroidism and ophthalmopathy. With a duration under 2 months, the hyperthyroidism was newly diagnosed in patients aged 18 to 65. Pregnant or lactating patients were excluded, as were those with uncontrolled infection or other autoimmune disease. This clonotype has a handful of counts. Its antigen is undetermined. Using RNA transcripts as the source, TCR beta CDR3 regions were amplified. The primer set for the first-round RT-PCR of the TCR CDR3 was HTBI. MiXCR, applied by TCRdb to the multiplex PCR reads, yields one record per CDR3 protein. The sample has some 600,000 distinct CDR3 sequences; around 14% are singletons. Broader study findings: In the blood, most expanded thyroid clonotypes above 0.001 appeared as well.

V lost 2 bases, J lost 4 bases, and 5 bases stayed unmatched. This CDR3 is 15 amino acids long. Looked up from germline, CDR1 is MNHNY and CDR2 is SVGAGI (reference sequence). This TCR was recovered from a woman in her twenties or thirties with Graves' hyperthyroidism that later progressed to Graves' ophthalmopathy. This chain connects TRBV6-6 to TRBJ2-1, with TRBD2 matching over 7 bases. The sequenced sample consisted of blood. In DNA, the CDR3 is TGTGCCAGCAGTTACGGGGCGGGAGTTTACAATGAGCAGTTCTTC. Its protein is CASSYGAGVYNEQFF.